The clone carrying this TCR beta chain is a singleton in its sample. Its antigen remains unknown. These data are taken from a study of cytomegalovirus exposure and HLA in healthy donors. Overall study: The approximately 120 validation repertoires, a later analysis reported, used the same platform as the roughly 710 first-cohort repertoires.

CDR3 length: 12 residues. Germline V CDR1 and CDR2: MNHEY, SVGAGI. V lost 10 bases to trimming and J lost 8 bases, with 17 bases between them. TCRdb's table, derived via immunoSEQ multiplex PCR, lists solely in-frame clones and lacks some. The sample holds fewer than 85,000 clones, around 95% seen once. Study-wide results and limits: Researchers counted 164 TCR beta chains as cytomegalovirus-associated. In the 130 or so validation repertoires, a later analysis found that first-cohort TCR clusters tended to co-occur.

This TCR derives from a woman aged 18-29 years in good health and CMV-seronegative. Sequenced: PBMCs. The rearrangement joins TRBV6-5 to TRBJ1-2, with D unclear. The CDR3 nucleotides are TGTGCCACTCGTGCGGTAAAGGAAGGCTACACCTTC. It encodes CATRAVKEGYTF.